This is a list of T cell receptor beta chains from one sample in a study of monozygotic twins with inflammatory bowel disease. From the 5' RACE reads, TCRdb lists one entry per CDR3 protein and no DNA. Recorded here are a few hundred thousand distinct CDR3 sequences; the top ten clones represent 5% to 6%. The sample was blood. All receptors come from a human donor with ulcerative colitis or Crohn's disease, or a healthy co-twin of an affected twin (not recorded which). The CDR3 runs from the conserved cysteine through the conserved F or W.

TRBJ1-4 | TRBV9 | CASSTRDGDNEKLFF
TRBJ2-7 | TRBV23-1 | CASSSHCLPHEQYF
TRBJ1-6 | TRBV20-1 | CSAHRMRSSYNSPLHF
TRBJ1-1 | TRBV5-1 | CASSLTGTFSGTEAFF
TRBJ2-3 | TRBV7-8 | CASSLAWGRSSTDTQYF
TRBJ2-7 | TRBV6-2/TRBV6-3 | CASTTSGRVTSYEQYF
TRBJ2-7 | TRBV23-1 | CASNPGLAGSYEQYF
TRBJ2-5 | TRBV5-4 | CASSLELAGVYQETQYF
TRBJ2-3 | TRBV7-8 | CASSPTSPSTDTQYF
TRBJ2-7 | TRBV12-3/TRBV12-4 | CASSLAQISYEQYF
TRBJ1-5 | TRBV7-2 | CASSRDRHVNQPQHF
TRBJ2-7 | TRBV4-3 | CASSQTDRTYEQYF
TRBJ1-6 | TRBV20-1 | CSARESLGDNSPLHF
TRBJ1-4 | TRBV6-2/TRBV6-3 | CASSYWGGVPNEKLFF
TRBJ2-5 | TRBV20-1 | CSARDVGGPRETQYF
TRBJ2-1 | TRBV7-9 | CASATLAGGSYNEQFF